A single sample gave rise to the 27 T cell receptor beta chains below, sequenced in a study of shared clonotypes between healthy human individuals. Assay: immunoSEQ multiplex PCR; the TCRdb copy retains only in-frame clones and omits some. The sample records about 770,000 clones, 55% to 75% being singletons. Sample: memory CD4+ T cells sorted from blood. Sample subset: CD45RA-negative fraction. The receptors were gathered from a woman aged 30 to 39 in good health.

J is TRBJ2-7 and V is TRBV2, with a possible D match to TRBD1 (5 bases). Trimming stripped 4 bases from V and 3 bases from J, with 16 bases between. The CDR3 runs to 15 residues. Germline CDR1 SNHLY, CDR2 FYNNEI. The CDR3 region has the DNA TGTGCCAGCAGTGCCGACAGCCAGACCCGCTACGAGCAGTACTTC. This translates into CASSADSQTRYEQYF.

J is TRBJ1-1 and V is TRBV29-1, with D perhaps TRBD1 (6 bases). Trimming pared 4 bases from V and 12 bases from J, leaving 18 bases between. There are 12 residues in the CDR3. From germline, CDR1 is SQVTM and CDR2 ANQGSEA. In DNA, the CDR3 is TGCAGCGTTGGGACAGTGGAAGGTGCGACTTTCTTT. It codes for CSVGTVEGATFF.

The table lists this clone with a few counts. A clone one base away is much larger, so this may be a read error. Other DNA sequences in the sample encode the same CDR3. The chain combines TRBV5-1 with TRBJ2-1; 10 nucleotides match TRBD2. From germline, CDR1 is SGHRS and CDR2 YFSETQ. The V segment lost 1 base and the J segment 4 bases; nucleotides outside the gene matches: 2. The CDR3 covers 15 residues. CDR3 sequence: CASSLSSGGYNEQFF. In nucleotides, the CDR3 is TGCGCCAGCAGCTTGAGTAGCGGGGGGTACAATGAGCAGTTCTTC.

The V call is TRBV4-2, the J call TRBJ2-5, with D unresolved. V lost 5 bases and J 3 bases, leaving 13 bases between the germline ends. The germline V gene has CDR1 LGHNA and CDR2 YNFKEQ. The CDR3 runs 14 residues. CDR3 protein: CASSVHPLKETQYF. CDR3 in DNA: TGTGCCAGCAGCGTCCACCCTCTAAAAGAGACCCAGTACTTC.

The chain joins TRBV29-1 to TRBJ2-1, with 8 nucleotides matching TRBD2. Trimming at V came to 6 bases and at J to 4 bases, leaving 8 bases not matched to a gene. The CDR3 totals 14 residues. Germline CDR1 SQVTM, CDR2 ANQGSEA. CDR3 bases: TGCAGCGTAGATAGCGGGACCCTTTACAATGAGCAGTTCTTC. Its protein product is CSVDSGTLYNEQFF.

A word on this clone: The same CDR3 is also encoded by other DNA sequences in this sample. The chain couples TRBV2 to TRBJ2-2; D might be TRBD2 (6 bases). Per germline, CDR1 SNHLY and CDR2 FYNNEI. CDR3 length: 12 amino acids. Trimming took off 5 bases at V and 5 bases at J, with 6 bases between the two ends. DNA for the CDR3: TGTGCCAGCAGTCGGGGGACCGGGGAGCTGTTTTTT. Translating gives CASSRGTGELFF. The variable domain in full, with the rest retrieved from reference TRBV2 and TRBJ2-2, is EPEVTQTPSHQVTQMGQEVILRCVPISNHLYFYWYRQILGQKVEFLVSFYNNEISEKSEIFDDQFSVERPDGSNFTLKIRSTKLEDSAMYFCASSRGTGELFFGEGSRLTVL.

This rearrangement joins TRBV28 to TRBJ1-1, with D hard to call. The CDR3 consists of 13 residues. V lost 6 bases to trimming and J lost 10 bases, with 18 bases between them. The germline CDR1 and CDR2 sequences are MDHEN and SYDVKM. The CDR3 region has the DNA TGTGCCAGCAGCCCTTACGAACTTGAGGTAGCTTTCTTT. Amino acid sequence: CASSPYELEVAFF.

The chain links TRBV19 to TRBJ1-1; D uncertain. This CDR3 spans 15 amino acids. The V and J ends lost 0 bases and 8 bases respectively, with 16 bases between them. CDR1 and CDR2 from the germline V gene are LNHDA and SQIVND (reference sequence). In DNA, the CDR3 is TGTGCCAGTAGTATAGATCCCCAGCTCCGGGCGGAAGCTTTCTTT. Protein product: CASSIDPQLRAEAFF.

The chain employs TRBV28 and TRBJ2-1; D might be TRBD2 (6 bases). CDR3 size: 15 residues. V was pared by 5 bases and J by 5 bases, with 16 bases between. Germline assignment: CDR1 MDHEN and CDR2 SYDVKM. For the CDR3, the DNA is TGTGCCAGCAGTACCCCGTCGACTAGAAACAATGAGCAGTTCTTC. This encodes CASSTPSTRNNEQFF.

The chain has TRBV5-5 and TRBJ2-1, with unresolved D. Trimming removed 4 bases at V and 7 bases at J, with 6 bases between. The CDR3 spans 11 residues. Germline CDR1 is SGHKS and CDR2 is YYEKEE (reference sequence). DNA for the CDR3: TGTGCCAGCAGCCCAAGAAATGAGCAGTTCTTC. Protein sequence: CASSPRNEQFF. Using reference TRBV5-5 and TRBJ2-1 for the parts outside the CDR3, the full variable domain is DAGVTQSPTHLIKTRGQQVTLRCSPISGHKSVSWYQQVLGQGPQFIFQYYEKEERGRGNFPDRFSARQFPNYSSELNVNALLLGDSALYLCASSPRNEQFFGPGTRLTVL.

At least ten counts were recorded for this clone. The chain combines TRBV7-6 with TRBJ2-2; the D gene is possibly TRBD2 (6 bases). Germline CDR1 is SGHVS and CDR2 is FNYEAQ. The CDR3 runs 15 residues. V was shortened by 1 base and J by 4 bases, with 10 bases between the two germline ends. CDR3 loop: CASSLVAGSTGELFF. The CDR3 nucleotides are TGTGCCAGCAGCTTAGTAGCCGGGAGCACCGGGGAGCTGTTTTTT. The full variable domain, rest sourced from reference TRBV7-6 and TRBJ2-2, is GAGVSQSPRYKVTKRGQDVALRCDPISGHVSLYWYRQALGQGPEFLTYFNYEAQQDKSGLPNDRFSAERPEGSISTLTIQRTEQRDSAMYRCASSLVAGSTGELFFGEGSRLTVL.

This clone showed up just a few times. J is TRBJ1-4 and V is TRBV25-1, with 8 bases identical to TRBD1. The germline gives CDR1 MGHDK, CDR2 SYGVNS. The CDR3 runs to 17 residues. Germline trimming cut 2 bases from V and 6 bases from J; bases unmatched to any gene: 11. This CDR3 is CASSETRTGFNYEKLFF. The CDR3 coding sequence is TGTGCCAGCAGTGAAACCCGGACAGGGTTTAATTATGAAAAACTGTTTTTT.

The chain couples TRBV5-4 to TRBJ1-4; unclear D gene. Trimming shortened V by 1 base and J by 3 bases, and 13 bases separated the two germline ends. Per germline, CDR1 SGHNT and CDR2 YYREEE (reference sequence). The length of the CDR3 is 16 residues. The DNA of the CDR3 is TGTGCCAGCAGCTTGAAGAGTATGTTGTCTAATGAAAAACTGTTTTTT. Translation gives CASSLKSMLSNEKLFF.

The J gene is TRBJ2-7, the V gene TRBV5-4, with 9 bases lining up with TRBD2. The CDR3 spans 15 residues. The trim removed 2 bases at V and 4 bases at J, leaving 7 bases unmatched. Per germline, CDR1 SGHNT and CDR2 YYREEE (reference sequence). The CDR3 nucleotides read TGTGCCAGCAGCTTTGGTAGCGGGAGTAGTTACGAGCAGTACTTC. Its translation: CASSFGSGSSYEQYF.

The CDR3 DNA reads TGTGCCAGTAGGGGCCTCATGGGGAACTACAATGAGCAGTTCTTC. Translated: CASRGLMGNYNEQFF. V usage is TRBV19 and J usage is TRBJ2-1; D remains ambiguous. Germline loops: CDR1 LNHDA, CDR2 SQIVND (reference sequence). Trimming removed 6 bases at V and 3 bases at J, with 15 bases between. This CDR3 contains 15 residues.

V and J are TRBV4-2 and TRBJ1-2; 8 bases map to TRBD1. CDR3 size: 15 residues. V shed 3 bases, J shed 8 bases, and the junction held 11 bases outside the gene matches. Germline CDR1 and CDR2: LGHNA and YNFKEQ. The CDR3 bases are TGTGCCAGCAGCCATAACCCTGGACAGGGATCAGGCTACACCTTC. This codes for CASSHNPGQGSGYTF.

For this clone: This sample includes further DNA sequences coding for the same CDR3. V usage is TRBV28 and J usage is TRBJ1-1; D unclear. The germline V gene encodes CDR1 MDHEN and CDR2 SYDVKM. Trimming shortened V by 6 bases and J by 2 bases, and 4 bases separated the two germline ends. This CDR3 spans 11 amino acids. The CDR3 is CASSTNTEAFF. DNA for the CDR3: TGTGCCAGCAGCACAAACACTGAAGCTTTCTTT. The variable domain in full, completed from reference TRBV28 and TRBJ1-1, reads DVKVTQSSRYLVKRTGEKVFLECVQDMDHENMFWYRQDPGLGLRLIYFSYDVKMKEKGDIPEGYSVSREKKERFSLILESASTNQTSMYLCASSTNTEAFFGQGTRLTVV.

CDR3 bases: TGTGCCAGCACTTGGGGAGGCTCCTACAATGAGCAGTTCTTC. This gives the protein CASTWGGSYNEQFF. The chain joins TRBV25-1 to TRBJ2-1; a weak D match, TRBD2 (6 bases). The CDR3 runs 14 residues. Germline-derived CDR1 and CDR2 are MGHDK and SYGVNS. V shed 7 bases and J shed 0 bases, with 10 bases lying between them.

The J gene is TRBJ2-2, the V gene TRBV2, with 7 positions matching TRBD1. V was pared by 7 bases and J by 4 bases, with 9 bases of the junction left unmatched. The CDR3 contains 15 residues. The V gene's germline CDR1 is SNHLY and CDR2 FYNNEI. CDR3 sequence: CASNTGATGTGELFF. CDR3 DNA sequence: TGTGCCAGCAATACAGGGGCGACGGGCACCGGGGAGCTGTTTTTT. Variable domain in full (rest from reference TRBV2 and TRBJ2-2): EPEVTQTPSHQVTQMGQEVILRCVPISNHLYFYWYRQILGQKVEFLVSFYNNEISEKSEIFDDQFSVERPDGSNFTLKIRSTKLEDSAMYFCASNTGATGTGELFFGEGSRLTVL.

This clone was picked up a small number of times. The genes are TRBV9 and TRBJ2-5; D uncertain. The CDR3 extends over 15 amino acids. The germline V gene has CDR1 SGDLS and CDR2 YYNGEE. V lost 0 bases and J 2 bases, leaving 11 bases between the germline ends. In DNA, the CDR3 is TGTGCCAGCAGCGTAGGGACCGCAAGGCAAGAGACCCAGTACTTC. It is translated as CASSVGTARQETQYF.

The rearrangement uses TRBV19 and TRBJ1-5, with D unresolved. Trimming left V 1 base short and J 4 bases short, with 14 bases between. The V gene's germline CDR1 is LNHDA and CDR2 SQIVND (reference sequence). The CDR3 runs 16 residues. This chain's CDR3 is CASSIGFGQGNQPQHF. DNA of the CDR3: TGTGCCAGTAGTATAGGGTTCGGGCAAGGTAATCAGCCCCAGCATTTT.

The gene calls are TRBV7-8 and TRBJ1-1; D possibly corresponds to TRBD1 (5 bases). CDR1 and CDR2 (germline): SGHVS, FQNEAQ. V lost 1 base to trimming and J lost 1 base, with 13 bases between them. The CDR3 has 16 residues. In DNA form, the CDR3 reads TGTGCCAGCAGCTTAGAGGGACGAGGAGGGAACACTGAAGCTTTCTTT. Translation gives CASSLEGRGGNTEAFF.

Points on this clone: A much more abundant neighbour one base away suggests this may be a read error. The rearrangement links TRBV7-7 to TRBJ2-4; D is possibly TRBD1 (6 bases). Trimming pared 2 bases from V and 7 bases from J, leaving 9 bases between. CDR1 SSHAT and CDR2 FNYEAQ come from the germline V gene (reference sequence). The CDR3 length is 13 residues. The CDR3 protein is CASSLRQGNIQYF. In nucleotides, the CDR3 is TGTGCCAGCAGCTTAAGGCAGGGGAACATTCAGTACTTC.

The chain is built from TRBV18 and TRBJ2-7; D remains ambiguous. Trimming cost V 1 base and J 4 bases, with 11 bases left between them. This CDR3 spans 14 amino acids. CDR1 and CDR2 from the germline V gene are KGHSH and LQKENI. The CDR3 nucleotides are TGTGCCAGCTCACCACGACGGTCCAGTTACGAGCAGTACTTC. It encodes CASSPRRSSYEQYF.

The chain joins TRBV27 to TRBJ2-5; 10 bases match TRBD2. V dropped 5 bases and J dropped 3; count of bases not matched to a gene: 12. The CDR3 is 17 residues long. CDR1 MNHEY and CDR2 SMNVEV come from the germline V gene (reference sequence). The chain's CDR3 is CASSLIVGAGGKETQYF. Written as DNA, the CDR3 is TGTGCCAGCAGTCTTATAGTCGGAGCGGGAGGGAAAGAGACCCAGTACTTC.

This clone appeared a single time. The chain is built from TRBV6-5 and TRBJ2-5; TRBD1 matches 7 bases. CDR1 and CDR2 (germline): MNHEY, SVGAGI. The junction had 2 bases not matched to a gene; V was cut back by 0 bases and J by 1 base. CDR3 size: 15 residues. The CDR3 here is CASSYSTGTQETQYF. Written as DNA, the CDR3 is TGTGCCAGCAGTTACTCGACAGGGACCCAAGAGACCCAGTACTTC.

The genes are TRBV2 and TRBJ1-5, with 11 bases that match TRBD1. In germline, CDR1 is SNHLY, CDR2 FYNNEI. The CDR3 consists of 14 residues. V shed 10 bases, J shed 11 bases, and the junction held 13 bases outside the gene matches. This CDR3 is CATTGTGGVGSQHF. The DNA for the CDR3 is TGTGCCACCACCGGGACAGGGGGAGTCGGTTCCCAGCATTTT.